Shown below are 21 T cell receptor beta chains from a single sample sequenced in a study of OX40 agonist ivuxolimab in advanced cancers. Profiled with immunoSEQ multiplex PCR; TCRdb holds only in-frame clones, not every one. The repertoire holds 25,000 or so clones, with just under 75% as singletons. Sample: CD4+ or CD8+ T cells sorted from blood, taken in a trial of the OX40 agonist ivuxolimab. These receptors were obtained from an adult with an advanced solid tumor such as melanoma, head and neck, liver or kidney cancer.

The gene calls are TRBV14 and TRBJ2-7, with TRBD1 identical over 7 bases. Germline V gene lookup returns CDR1 SGHDN and CDR2 FVKESK. J was trimmed by 3 bases and V by 4 bases; bases with no gene match: 6. This CDR3 is built from 14 residues. CDR3 region: CASSPIGTVYEQYF. CDR3 nucleotides: TGTGCCAGCAGCCCTATCGGGACAGTCTACGAGCAGTACTTC.

The chain joins TRBV10-3 to TRBJ2-7, with 10 bases aligning to TRBD2. With V trimmed by 4 bases and J by 6 bases, 9 bases remained unmatched. The CDR3 length is 15 residues. Germline V gives CDR1 ENHRY, CDR2 SYGVKD. For the CDR3, the DNA is TGTGCCATCAGTGGCTTTAGCGGGGGGCCCAGCGAGCAGTACTTC. Translating it yields CAISGFSGGPSEQYF.

The CDR3 sequence is CASSPRVAGGPRTGELFF. The CDR3 region has the DNA TGTGCCAGCAGCCCTAGGGTAGCGGGGGGGCCGCGCACCGGGGAGCTGTTTTTT. V is TRBV5-8 and J is TRBJ2-2; TRBD2 aligns across 11 bases. The CDR3 runs 18 residues. Looked up from germline, CDR1 is SGHTS and CDR2 is YDEGEE. The junction had 12 bases not matched to a gene; V was cut back by 4 bases and J by 4 bases.

The CDR3 reads CASSSPQGLAVLNEQFF. The CDR3 DNA reads as TGTGCCAGCAGCTCACCACAGGGACTAGCGGTCCTCAATGAGCAGTTCTTC. J is TRBJ2-1 and V is TRBV11-1; 11 bases match TRBD2. Germline V gives CDR1 SGHAT, CDR2 FQDESV (reference sequence). V shed 4 bases, J shed 6 bases, and the junction held 11 bases outside the gene matches. CDR3 size: 17 residues.

CDR3 DNA: TGTGCCAGCAGCTTCGCACATAGAAAAGAGACCCAGTACTTC. Its translation: CASSFAHRKETQYF. V is TRBV5-6 and J is TRBJ2-5; D unresolved. The germline V and J ends were trimmed by 2 bases and 3 bases, with 11 bases remaining between them. The CDR3 runs 14 residues. CDR1 and CDR2 from the germline V gene are SGHDT and YYEEEE. The complete variable domain, with remaining parts taken from reference TRBV5-6 and TRBJ2-5, reads DAGVTQSPTHLIKTRGQQVTLRCSPKSGHDTVSWYQQALGQGPQFIFQYYEEEERQRGNFPDRFSGHQFPNYSSELNVNALLLGDSALYLCASSFAHRKETQYFGPGTRLLVL.

The rearrangement joins TRBV6-5 to TRBJ1-1; 10 nucleotides agree with TRBD1. J lost 7 bases, V lost 2 bases, and 7 bases had no gene match. CDR1 and CDR2 from the germline V gene are MNHEY and SVGAGI. This CDR3 spans 15 amino acids. The CDR3 region has the DNA TGTGCCAGCAGTTACACAGACAGGGGGCTTGGTGAAGCTTTCTTT. Translating it yields CASSYTDRGLGEAFF.

The J gene is TRBJ2-2, the V gene TRBV25-1; weak D call: TRBD2 (6 bases). This CDR3 contains 14 residues. The V end lost 6 bases, the J end lost 6 bases, and 14 bases lay between the germline ends. CDR1 and CDR2 (germline): MGHDK, SYGVNS. The DNA of the CDR3 is TGTGCCAGCAGCGTCGGGGCGGGATCCGGGGAGCTGTTTTTT. It yields the protein CASSVGAGSGELFF.

This chain connects TRBV27 to TRBJ2-5; TRBD2 aligns across 12 bases. Germline V lookup: CDR1 MNHEY, CDR2 SMNVEV (reference sequence). The CDR3 extends over 16 amino acids. Losses at the gene ends were 1 base for V and 5 bases for J; bases not matched to a gene: 5. For the CDR3, the DNA is TGTGCCAGCAGTTTATTGCGGACTAGCGGGGCCGAGACCCAGTACTTC. It is translated as CASSLLRTSGAETQYF.

This chain links TRBV6-4 with TRBJ2-6, with D uncertain. CDR3 size: 14 residues. V lost 2 bases, J lost 0 bases, and 2 bases lay in between. Germline loops: CDR1 MRHNA, CDR2 SNTAGT. This chain's CDR3 is CASSDGSGANVLTF. DNA for the CDR3: TGTGCCAGCAGTGACGGCTCTGGGGCCAACGTCCTGACTTTC.

V and J are TRBV27 and TRBJ1-4, with D possibly being TRBD1 (6 bases). Germline loops: CDR1 MNHEY, CDR2 SMNVEV (reference sequence). V lost 8 bases to trimming and J lost 2 bases, with 21 bases between them. The CDR3 spans 17 residues. As DNA, the CDR3 is TGTGCCAGCGGCCGAGGGGGTGGTTTAACGACTAATGAAAAACTGTTTTTT. Amino acid sequence: CASGRGGGLTTNEKLFF.

The V gene is TRBV10-3, the J gene TRBJ1-1, with 7 bases aligning to TRBD1. Unmatched junction bases numbered 13, after V lost 10 bases and J lost 5 bases. In germline, CDR1 is ENHRY, CDR2 SYGVKD. The CDR3 consists of 14 residues. The CDR3 DNA reads as TGTGCCACCCGAGAGGGGGCCCGGAGGACTGAAGCTTTCTTT. Translating gives CATREGARRTEAFF.

This clone appeared a single time. This rearrangement joins TRBV11-3 to TRBJ2-3; either TRBD1 or TRBD2 may supply D (5 bases each). CDR1 is SGHNT and CDR2 is YENEEA in the germline V gene. V lost 2 bases to trimming and J lost 1 base, with 10 bases between them. The CDR3 extends over 15 amino acids. This CDR3 reads CASSLIRGGTDTQYF. CDR3 in DNA: TGTGCCAGCAGCTTAATCCGGGGCGGCACAGATACGCAGTATTTT.

V gene TRBV4-3 combines with J gene TRBJ1-5; maybe TRBD1 (6 bases). Between the trimmed V and J ends, which lost 1 base and 5 bases, there was a span of 12 bases. Germline-derived CDR1 and CDR2 are LGHNA and YSLEER. The CDR3 length is 15 residues. Written as DNA, the CDR3 is TGCGCCAGCAGCCAAGGAACAGGGATCCATCAGCCCCAGCATTTT. Encoded protein: CASSQGTGIHQPQHF.

J is TRBJ1-1 and V is TRBV25-1; perhaps TRBD1 as D (6 bases). Looked up from germline, CDR1 is MGHDK and CDR2 is SYGVNS. Trimming took off 2 bases at V and 3 bases at J, with 22 bases between the two ends. The CDR3 is 18 amino acids. CDR3 loop: CASSEPPPYRASDTEAFF. CDR3 in DNA: TGTGCCAGCAGTGAACCCCCGCCTTACAGGGCCTCGGACACTGAAGCTTTCTTT. Filled out from reference TRBV25-1 and TRBJ1-1, the complete variable domain reads EADIYQTPRYLVIGTGKKITLECSQTMGHDKMYWYQQDPGMELHLIHYSYGVNSTEKGDLSSESTVSRIRTEHFPLTLESARPSHTSQYLCASSEPPPYRASDTEAFFGQGTRLTVV.

The chain recombines TRBV7-9 with TRBJ2-5; TRBD2 might be the D (6 bases). The DNA end is more similar to TRBJ2-7, so the J call may be wrong. CDR1 and CDR2 (germline): SEHNR, FQNEAQ (reference sequence). CDR3 size: 13 residues. CDR3 residues: CASSRSPGDEQYF. CDR3 in DNA: TGTGCCAGCAGCCGGTCGCCGGGGGACGAGCAGTACTTC.

Remarks on this clone: One end of the junction does not line up with germline, which may come from a read error. This chain connects TRBV28 to TRBJ1-2; 11 bases line up with TRBD1. In germline, CDR1 is MDHEN, CDR2 SYDVKM. The CDR3 is 19 residues long. This CDR3 reads CASRPTTRTGTGGFYSYTF. CDR3 sequence (DNA): TGTGCCAGCAGACCGACTACTCGAACCGGGACAGGGGGATTCTATAGCTACACCTTC.

The chain links TRBV6-6 to TRBJ1-5, with D perhaps matching TRBD1 (5 bases). The germline CDR1 and CDR2 sequences are MNHNY and SVGAGI (reference sequence). CDR3 size: 15 residues. V was trimmed by 3 bases and J by 6 bases, leaving 15 bases between them. The chain's CDR3 is CASSYKQGVSQPQHF. Here the CDR3 DNA reads TGTGCCAGCAGTTATAAGCAGGGAGTCTCTCAGCCCCAGCATTTT.

This clone was picked up a small number of times. The chain recombines TRBV5-4 with TRBJ2-7; weak D call: TRBD1 (5 bases). Germline loops: CDR1 SGHNT, CDR2 YYREEE (reference sequence). The CDR3 consists of 12 residues. Trimming shortened V by 2 bases and J by 4 bases, and 7 bases separated the two germline ends. CDR3 sequence: CASSFTGYEQYF. The CDR3 coding sequence is TGTGCCAGCAGCTTTACAGGATACGAGCAGTACTTC. Full variable domain (outside the CDR3, taken from reference TRBV5-4 and TRBJ2-7): ETGVTQSPTHLIKTRGQQVTLRCSSQSGHNTVSWYQQALGQGPQFIFQYYREEENGRGNFPPRFSGLQFPNYSSELNVNALELDDSALYLCASSFTGYEQYFGPGTRLTVT.

This clone has only one observation. The chain is built from TRBV9 and TRBJ2-3; D gene uncertain. Deletions cut 3 bases from V and 0 bases from J, with 5 bases between. Germline CDR1 is SGDLS and CDR2 is YYNGEE. CDR3 length: 13 amino acids. The CDR3 here is CASSALSTDTQYF. CDR3 nucleotide sequence: TGTGCCAGCAGCGCGCTTAGCACAGATACGCAGTATTTT.

The chain joins TRBV28 to TRBJ1-5, with D possibly being TRBD1 (6 bases). CDR3 length: 13 residues. Looked up from germline, CDR1 is MDHEN and CDR2 is SYDVKM. The V gene lost 6 bases and the J gene lost 6 bases, with 12 bases spanning the gap. In nucleotides, the CDR3 is TGTGCCAGCAGGGTACAGGGAATTCAGCCCCAGCATTTT. Protein: CASRVQGIQPQHF.

This chain uses TRBV5-4 with TRBJ1-3; no clear D. This CDR3 is 17 amino acids long. The germline CDR1 and CDR2 sequences are SGHNT and YYREEE (reference sequence). Trimming stripped 0 bases from V and 3 bases from J, with 16 bases between. CDR3 bases: TGTGCCAGCAGCTTGGGCTCCCCGGGAGGAAGTGGAAACACCATATATTTT. Translated: CASSLGSPGGSGNTIYF.